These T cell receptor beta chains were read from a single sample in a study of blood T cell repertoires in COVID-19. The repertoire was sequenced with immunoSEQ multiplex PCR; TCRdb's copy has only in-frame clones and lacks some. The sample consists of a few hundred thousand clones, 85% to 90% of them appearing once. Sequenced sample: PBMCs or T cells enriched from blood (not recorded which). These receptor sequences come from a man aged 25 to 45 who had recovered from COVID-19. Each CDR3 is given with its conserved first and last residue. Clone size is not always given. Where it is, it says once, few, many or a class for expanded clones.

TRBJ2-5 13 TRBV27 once CASSLFGEETQYF
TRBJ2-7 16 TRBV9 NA CASSGNRGRVYHEQYF
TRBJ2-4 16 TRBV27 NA CASSSRGIQGFDIQYF
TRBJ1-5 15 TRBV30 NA CAWSGEGSGGQPQHF
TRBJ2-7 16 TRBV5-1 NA CASSINYSGGLTKQYF
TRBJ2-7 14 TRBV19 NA CASSINLARYEQYF
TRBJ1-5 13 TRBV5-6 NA CASSLPGGGPQHF
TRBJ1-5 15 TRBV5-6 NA CASSLGQGVSQPQHF
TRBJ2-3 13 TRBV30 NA CAWSGSSTDTQYF
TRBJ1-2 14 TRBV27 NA CASTPGRGMGGYTF
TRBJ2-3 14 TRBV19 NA CASSSTGFANTQYF
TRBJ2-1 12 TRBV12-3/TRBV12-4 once CASSLAQDSFFF
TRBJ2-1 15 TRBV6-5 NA CASIATSGSSNEQFF
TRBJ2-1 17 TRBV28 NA CASSSPTSGSTLNEQFF
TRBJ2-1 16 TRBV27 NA CASSSGLWVGISEQFF
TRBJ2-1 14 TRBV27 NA CASSLALTSYEQFF
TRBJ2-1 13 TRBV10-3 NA CASGTSGSNEQFF
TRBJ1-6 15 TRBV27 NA CASRPTGSYNSPLHF
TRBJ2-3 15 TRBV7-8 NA CASSPLTSGRASQYF
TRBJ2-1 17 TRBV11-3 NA CASSLGLASFGSDEQFF
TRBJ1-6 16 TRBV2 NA CASSEEGQGWNSPLHF
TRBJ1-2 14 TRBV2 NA CASSVGWTGYGYTF
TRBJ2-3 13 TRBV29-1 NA CSSKTSGTDTQYF
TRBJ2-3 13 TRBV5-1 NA CASSLGQLDTQYF
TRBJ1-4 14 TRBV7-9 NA CASRAGTADEKLFF
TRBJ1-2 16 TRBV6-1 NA CASSERSDRVAYGYTF
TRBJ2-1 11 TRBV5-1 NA CASSPSNEQFF